The source of this T cell receptor (beta chain) is a study of CD4 T cells in relation to SARS-CoV-2 and coronaviruses. Overall study findings and caveats: Roughly three fifths of donors had memory CD4+ clonotypes crossrecognizing SARS-CoV-2 and common cold coronavirus spike. This crossreactivity analysis covered spike protein alone, no other viral proteins.

A remark on this clone: Its antigen is unidentified.

The data were produced by immunoSEQ multiplex PCR, yet TCRdb's version contains in-frame clones alone and is incomplete. Among some 11,000 clones, about 81% were seen once, and the ten largest hold approximately 15%. Germline CDR1 is SEHNR and CDR2 is FQNEAQ (reference sequence). The V gene end was trimmed by 5 bases and the J gene end by 4 bases; junction bases not matched to a gene: 7. This CDR3 contains 16 residues. Before the COVID-19 pandemic, during about 2011-2019, CD4+ T cells were taken from unexposed donors. After ten to eleven days of culture, CD4+ T cells were isolated. Each well had two million PBMCs in about 5% human AB serum with IL-2.

The chain recombines TRBV7-9 with TRBJ2-5; TRBD2 aligns across 13 bases. Sequencing was carried out using CD4+ T cells from PBMCs, cultured in vitro. This sequence originates from a human donor in good health. CDR3 bases: TGTGCCAGCAGCCGTGGACTAGCGGGAGAGTTAGAGACCCAGTACTTC. Its translation: CASSRGLAGELETQYF.